The 4 T cell receptor beta chains reported below all come from one sample, sequenced in a study of regulatory T cells in long-lasting Graves disease. Indicated time point: newly diagnosed GD, antithyroid drugs for less than 3 months. After RNA was extracted from PBMCs, the TCR library was made from it. Combining iRepertoire HTBI primers with Arm-PCR of CDR3 regions, the authors built TCR beta libraries. One entry per CDR3 protein, called by TCRdb with MiXCR from the multiplex PCR reads. The sample carries some 350,000 distinct CDR3 sequences, under 20% recorded once. Separately, the same data were catalogued under a study of T cells in Graves' hyperthyroidism and ophthalmopathy.

Specimen: peripheral blood mononuclear cells (PBMCs), collected at new diagnosis, from a patient treated with antithyroid drugs. Every receptor here comes from a young woman with Graves disease.

In this sample, this clonotype turned up many times. V gene TRBV6-1 combines with J gene TRBJ1-1; the match to TRBD1 covers 7 bases. The CDR3 is 12 residues long. The junction had 3 bases not matched to a gene; V was cut back by 10 bases and J by 1 base. From germline, CDR1 is MNHNS and CDR2 SASEGT. The CDR3 loop reads CATRQGNTEAFF. Here the CDR3 DNA reads TGTGCCACCCGACAGGGGAACACTGAAGCTTTCTTT.

This clonotype was seen ten or more times. The CDR3 nucleotides read TGTGCCAGCAGGAGGACGGGTTCACCCCTCCACTTT. It encodes CASRRTGSPLHF. The chain joins TRBV12-3 or TRBV12-4 to TRBJ1-6; no definite D call. This CDR3 has 12 residues. V shed 6 bases and J shed 9 bases, with 9 bases lying between them.

In this sample, this clonotype turned up many times. This sequence joins TRBV7-9 and TRBJ2-7; TRBD1 agrees at 8 bases. V lost 5 bases and J lost 2; bases outside the gene matches: 20. The germline V gene encodes CDR1 SEHNR and CDR2 FQNEAQ (reference sequence). There are 19 residues in the CDR3. The CDR3 DNA follows: TGTGCCAGCAGCCCGACAGGGGCGCCCCATGTTAGAAGCCCCTACGAGCAGTACTTC. Protein: CASSPTGAPHVRSPYEQYF.

The chain joins TRBV6-2 or TRBV6-3 to TRBJ1-1; D is undetermined. Trimming shortened V by 6 bases and J by 1 base, and 9 bases separated the two germline ends. Germline V gives CDR1 MNHEY, CDR2 SVGEGT. The CDR3 length is 13 residues. DNA for the CDR3: TGTGCCAGCAGCCGACCCGAGAACACTGAAGCTTTCTTT. Residues: CASSRPENTEAFF.